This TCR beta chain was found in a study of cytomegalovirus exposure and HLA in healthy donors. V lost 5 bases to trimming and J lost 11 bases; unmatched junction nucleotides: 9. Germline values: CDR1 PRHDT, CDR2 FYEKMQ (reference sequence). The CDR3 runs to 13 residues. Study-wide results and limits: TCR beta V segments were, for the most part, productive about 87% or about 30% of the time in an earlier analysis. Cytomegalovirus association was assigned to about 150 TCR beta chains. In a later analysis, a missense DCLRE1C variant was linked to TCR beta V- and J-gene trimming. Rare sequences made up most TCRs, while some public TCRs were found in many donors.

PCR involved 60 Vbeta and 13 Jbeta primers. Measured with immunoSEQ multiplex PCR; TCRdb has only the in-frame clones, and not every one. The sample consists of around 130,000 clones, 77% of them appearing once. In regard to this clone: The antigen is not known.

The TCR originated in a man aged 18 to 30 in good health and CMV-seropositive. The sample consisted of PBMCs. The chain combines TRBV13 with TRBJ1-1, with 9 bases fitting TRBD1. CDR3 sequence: CASSPGQGMIAFF. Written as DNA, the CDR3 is TGTGCCAGCAGCCCGGGACAGGGCATGATTGCTTTCTTT.